This TCR beta chain was captured by sequencing in a study of T cell repertoires in cytomegalovirus infection. Trimming took off 0 bases at V and 5 bases at J, with 13 bases between the two ends. Germline V CDR1 and CDR2: KGHSH, LQKENI. This CDR3 region has 15 residues. TCRdb re-analysed the reads in MiXCR, keeping a single row per CDR3 protein. The sample records 350,000 to 500,000 distinct CDR3 sequences, about a third being singletons. This clonotype was found a few times. The sequence came from a human donor in good health (CMV status not recorded). Some clones in this sample may be carry-over from other donors' samples. Material for sequencing was PBMCs. The chain carries TRBV18 and TRBJ1-1; D call uncertain. CDR3 DNA: TGTGCCAGCTCACCACCGGGAGGGAAAGGAACTGAAGCTTTCTTT. Amino acids: CASSPPGGKGTEAFF.